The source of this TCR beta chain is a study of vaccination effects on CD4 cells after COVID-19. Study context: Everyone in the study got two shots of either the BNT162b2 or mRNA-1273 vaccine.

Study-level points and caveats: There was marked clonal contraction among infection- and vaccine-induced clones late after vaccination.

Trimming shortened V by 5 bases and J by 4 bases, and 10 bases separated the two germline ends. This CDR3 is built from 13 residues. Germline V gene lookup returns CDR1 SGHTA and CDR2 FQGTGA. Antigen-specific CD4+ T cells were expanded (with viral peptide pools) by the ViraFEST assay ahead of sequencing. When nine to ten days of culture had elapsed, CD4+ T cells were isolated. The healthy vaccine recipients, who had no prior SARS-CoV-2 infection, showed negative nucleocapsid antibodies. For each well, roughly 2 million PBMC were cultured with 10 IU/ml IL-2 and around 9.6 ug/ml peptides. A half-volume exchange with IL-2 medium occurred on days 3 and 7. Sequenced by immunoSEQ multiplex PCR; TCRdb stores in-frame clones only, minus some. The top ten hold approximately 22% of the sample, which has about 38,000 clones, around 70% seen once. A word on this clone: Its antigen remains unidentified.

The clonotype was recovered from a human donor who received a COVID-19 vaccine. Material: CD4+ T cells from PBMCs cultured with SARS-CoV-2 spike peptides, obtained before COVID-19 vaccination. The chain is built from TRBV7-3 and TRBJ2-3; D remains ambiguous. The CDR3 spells CASSPQPADTQYF. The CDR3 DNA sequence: TGTGCCAGCAGCCCCCAGCCGGCAGATACGCAGTATTTT.